This T cell receptor (beta chain) is from a study of regulatory T cells in long-lasting Graves disease (dated by TCRdb to the early 2020s). Context from the whole study: Patients with newly diagnosed Graves' disease had been on antithyroid drugs for under 3 months. Patients with persistent Graves' disease were compared with patients with newly diagnosed Graves' disease using TCR sequencing and RNA sequencing of peripheral blood. A total of roughly 33 samples were covered by TCR sequencing, comprising some 13 persistent and around 20 newly diagnosed Graves' disease patients. The study was registered as a clinical trial and conducted in China.

Paper-wide results and their limitations: Peripheral blood alone was examined, since thyroid tissue, which constituted the primary lesion, could not be accessed. As a limitation, the authors acknowledged that the small sample size may reduce accuracy. Patients with persistent disease shared more public clonotypes (fewer than 3,000) than newly diagnosed patients did (approximately 990). Lower TCR Shannon entropy and fewer highly expanded clones were observed in persistent Graves' disease patients than in newly diagnosed patients, which suggested clonal expansion. TRBV28, TRBJ1-2 and TRBJ2-5 were preferentially used in persistent disease, while TRBV20-1 and TRBJ2-1 were favored in newly diagnosed disease. Sequencing and analysis were limited to the TCR beta chain.

The sample holds many counts of this clonotype. Its target antigen remains unknown. Base-call qualities are not available, and no considerably larger clone is one nucleotide away. According to the study, the label for this sample's time point signals: newly diagnosed GD, antithyroid drugs for less than 3 months. For both TCR sequencing and RNA sequencing, RNA was extracted from PBMCs in TRIzol. Graves' disease was diagnosed according to American Thyroid Association guidelines. Patients were recruited from an endocrinology department in Xi'an, China. Each patient gave approximately 8.8 milliliters of peripheral blood, collected in an EDTA anticoagulant tube. Ficoll Paque Plus density gradient separation was used to isolate PBMCs, and no additional T cell sorting was done. An Agilent 2100 Bioanalyzer and agarose gel were used to check RNA quality, and a NanoDrop 2000 was used to measure RNA concentration.

The library was made by multiplex PCR. Sequenced on an Illumina HiSeq 4000. CDR3 regions were amplified by Arm-PCR with iRepertoire HTBI primers to construct TCR beta libraries. Before sequencing, the PCR products underwent gel purification. The original methods were these. Gene usage analysis of CDR3 amino acid clonotypes used the 60 to 75 TRBV and about 14 TRBJ segments found across samples. COPE and FqMerger were used to merge filtered high-quality paired reads into contigs. BLAST was used to align contigs to IMGT TRBV, TRBD and TRBJ reference genes, and CDR3 was defined according to IMGT. Any clonotype with a frequency above 0.1% was classified as a highly expanded clone. Shannon entropy was used to measure repertoire diversity, and the Gini coefficient was used to measure V-J evenness. A clonotype found in more than one individual was treated as public. The raw public data were reprocessed by TCRdb itself: fastp quality trimming at Q25, MiXCR clonotype calling, in-frame beta chains only. Every CDR3 protein is listed once, alongside the most common genes and DNA of its rows. In this record, the V and J calls reflect TCRdb's handling and not the investigators' own analysis. Here the sample has around 500,000 distinct CDR3 sequences; 12% occur a single time. The ten biggest clones cover 8.9% of the sample.

As encoded in the germline V gene (reference sequence), CDR1 is SEHNR while CDR2 is FQNEAQ. The junction shows trimming of 6 bases on V and 3 bases on J, and the gene matches do not reach 8 bases of it. Reading from cysteine to phenylalanine, the CDR3 counts 15 amino acids. Kept here is only the CDR3 DNA, which spans 45 bases and is read in frame from base 1. These same records also appear under a second study, on T cells in Graves' hyperthyroidism and ophthalmopathy. Per that second paper: Graves' hyperthyroidism was defined as stable when no progression to ophthalmopathy occurred over 18 months of follow-up. Hyperthyroidism patients were newly diagnosed, had a disease duration of under 2 months, and were aged 18 to 65 years. The study excluded patients with uncontrolled infections, other autoimmune diseases, pregnancy or lactation. Diagnoses relied on clinical symptoms, serum thyroxine and TRAb, thyroid ultrasound and orbital computed tomography. For the first round of RT-PCR on the TCR CDR3, the HTBI primer set was used together with the Qiagen OneStep RT-PCR kit. Most expanded thyroid clonotypes (frequency above 0.001) were also detected in blood, suggesting blood repertoires may reflect thyroid immune responses. Ophthalmopathy was separated from stable hyperthyroidism by a 13 V-J signature model, with around 90% sensitivity and about 84% specificity obtained in cross-validation and 80%/75% obtained in testing. In validation, progression to ophthalmopathy was predicted by the model with roughly 71% sensitivity and 72% to 80% specificity, a median of about 6 months before onset. A discovery cohort of about a hundred patients, approximately 45 with Graves' ophthalmopathy and fewer than 65 with stable Graves' hyperthyroidism, was used to find distinguishing TCR V-J signatures. An independent validation cohort of about 19 hyperthyroidism patients and approximately 15 patients who later progressed to ophthalmopathy tested prospective prediction of ophthalmopathy. For training and testing, the 110 or so patients in the discovery cohort were randomly divided in a 7:3 ratio. Thyroid tissue and blood T-cell repertoires from about 6 Graves' hyperthyroidism patients were also compared in the study. Once sampling was done, hyperthyroidism patients were given methimazole at a starting dose of 30 mg daily, whereas ophthalmopathy patients were given high-dose intravenous methylprednisolone. The libraries were constructed in a second round of multiplex PCR and then size-selected and purified. Paired-end sequencing of the libraries was performed with 100 bp reads on an Illumina HiSeq2000. SOAPnuke was used to process the raw data, throwing out any read that contained adapters or uncalled bases, had a mean Phred below 15, or lacked an exact constant-primer or identifier match. COPE v1.2.5 was used to merge the high-quality paired reads, and each unique nucleotide sequence was defined as a clonotype. Clonotypes were aligned to IMGT TRBV, TRBD and TRBJ reference segments using MiTCR v1.1. Only V-J combinations with frequency above 0.0001, covering roughly 99% of repertoires, were analysed. The TCS score was defined as the ratio of F50 (clonal expansion) to E x V (chaos), calculated using BLOSUM62-based TCRdist between CDR3 peptides within each V-J. Welch's t-statistics and random forest reduced 500 to 550 V-J features to about 12, which were used in a naive Bayes classifier (R e1071). No statistical method was used to set the sample size in advance, and investigators knew the group allocation. The paper describes TCR Vbeta CDR3 sequencing of about 140 peripheral blood samples, made up of 43 ophthalmopathy patients, more than 70 hyperthyroidism patients and some 17 progressor patients.

The chain couples TRBV7-9 to TRBJ2-7, with 10 bases in between that match TRBD1. The source is a woman aged 30 to 39 with Graves disease. Donor details come from another sample of the same person, matched by shared clones. The input for sequencing was peripheral blood mononuclear cells (PBMCs), taken at new diagnosis, from a patient treated with antithyroid drugs. The DNA sequence is given as TGTGCCAGCAGTTTCGGGACAGGGGCCGACTACGAGCAGTACTTC. This translates into CASSFGTGADYEQYF.